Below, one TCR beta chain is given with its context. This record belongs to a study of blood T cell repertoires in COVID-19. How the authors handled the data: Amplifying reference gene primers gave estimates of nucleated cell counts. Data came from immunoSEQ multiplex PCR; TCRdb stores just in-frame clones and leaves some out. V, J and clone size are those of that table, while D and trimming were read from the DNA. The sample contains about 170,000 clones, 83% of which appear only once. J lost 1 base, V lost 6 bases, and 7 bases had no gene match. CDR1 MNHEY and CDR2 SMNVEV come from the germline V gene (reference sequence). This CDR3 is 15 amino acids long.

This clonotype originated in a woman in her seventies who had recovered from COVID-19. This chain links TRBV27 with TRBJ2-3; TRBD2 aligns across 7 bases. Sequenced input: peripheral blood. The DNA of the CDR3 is TGTGCCAGCAGGTTAGCGGGTCCAGGCACAGATACGCAGTATTTT. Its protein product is CASRLAGPGTDTQYF.